This T cell receptor beta chain was documented in a study of Graves' ophthalmopathy and Graves' hyperthyroidism. The CDR3 contains 14 residues. Germline V gene sequence: CDR1 GTSNPN, CDR2 SVGIG (reference sequence). J gave up 1 base and V 7 bases, and 9 bases lay outside the gene matches. As diagnostic evidence, clinical symptoms, serum thyroxine, TRAb, thyroid ultrasound and orbital computed tomography were relied upon. The authors amplified TCR beta CDR3 regions from RNA transcripts. Scientists carried out first-round RT-PCR using HTBI primers and then a second-round multiplex PCR. TCRdb used MiXCR to reprocess the multiplex PCR reads, holding one entry per CDR3 protein. The repertoire has 400,000 to 450,000 distinct CDR3 sequences, 20% to 25% of them found once; the top ten carry 2.5% to 3.5%.

The receptor was isolated from a woman aged 18-29 years with stable Graves' hyperthyroidism. The chain couples TRBV30 to TRBJ2-5; 7 nucleotides agree with TRBD1. Sequencing was carried out using peripheral blood. The CDR3 loop reads CASTGTAAQETQYF. DNA for the CDR3: TGTGCCTCCACAGGGACAGCGGCCCAAGAGACCCAGTACTTC.